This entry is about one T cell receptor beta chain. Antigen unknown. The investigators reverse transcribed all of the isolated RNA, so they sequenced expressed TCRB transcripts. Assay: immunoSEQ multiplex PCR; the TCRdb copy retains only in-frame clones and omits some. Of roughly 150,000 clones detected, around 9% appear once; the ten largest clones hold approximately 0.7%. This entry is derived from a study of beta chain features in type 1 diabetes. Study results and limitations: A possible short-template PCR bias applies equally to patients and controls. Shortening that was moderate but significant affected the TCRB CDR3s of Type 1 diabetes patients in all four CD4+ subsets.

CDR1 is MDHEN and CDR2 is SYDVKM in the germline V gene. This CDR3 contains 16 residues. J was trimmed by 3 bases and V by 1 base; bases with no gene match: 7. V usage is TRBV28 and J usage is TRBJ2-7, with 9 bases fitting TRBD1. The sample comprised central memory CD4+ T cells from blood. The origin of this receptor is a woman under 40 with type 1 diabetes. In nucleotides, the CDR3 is TGTGCCAGCAGTTTATATCTTGGACAGGGGAACTACGAGCAGTACTTC. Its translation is CASSLYLGQGNYEQYF.